This TCR beta chain was recorded in a study of blood T cell repertoires in COVID-19. Assay used: immunoSEQ multiplex PCR; TCRdb lists only in-frame clones, some missing. The table lists over 300,000 clones, around 91% of them singletons. V dropped 2 bases and J dropped 9; count of bases not matched to a gene: 9. There are 16 residues in the CDR3. Germline CDR1 ENHRY, CDR2 SYGVKD. The chain employs TRBV10-3 and TRBJ2-1; 11 bases fit TRBD2. The sequenced sample consisted of PBMCs or T cells enriched from blood (not recorded which). The TCR comes from a woman between 35 and 50 years old who had recovered from COVID-19. Written as DNA, the CDR3 is TGTGCCATCAGTGAGAGGGGGCTAGCGGGAGGTGGTGAGCAGTTCTTC. The encoded protein is CAISERGLAGGGEQFF.